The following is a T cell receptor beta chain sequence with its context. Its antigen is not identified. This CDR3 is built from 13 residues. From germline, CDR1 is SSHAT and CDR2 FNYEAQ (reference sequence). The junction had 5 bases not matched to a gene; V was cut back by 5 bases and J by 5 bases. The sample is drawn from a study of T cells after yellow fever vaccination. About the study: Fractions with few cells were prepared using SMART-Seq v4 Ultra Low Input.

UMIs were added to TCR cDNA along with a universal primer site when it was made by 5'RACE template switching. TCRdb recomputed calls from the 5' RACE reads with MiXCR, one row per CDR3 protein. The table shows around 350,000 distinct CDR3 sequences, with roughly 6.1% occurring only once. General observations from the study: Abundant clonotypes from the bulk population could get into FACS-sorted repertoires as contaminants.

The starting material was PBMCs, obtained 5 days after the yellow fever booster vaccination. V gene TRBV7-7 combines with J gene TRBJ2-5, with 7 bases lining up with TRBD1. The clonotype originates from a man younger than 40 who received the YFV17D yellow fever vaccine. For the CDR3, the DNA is TGTGCCAGCAGCATACACAGGGGTGAGACCCAGTACTTC. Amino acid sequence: CASSIHRGETQYF.